One T cell receptor beta chain is described in this entry. Which antigen it targets is not known. No clone much larger than this one lies a single base away; base qualities are absent. Each donor gave one peripheral blood draw, about 110 mL on average, collected into heparinised tubes. A BD FACSAria II was used to sort naive, central memory, regulatory and stem cell-like memory CD4+ T cells with a panel that included CD45RO, CCR7, CD25, CD127, CD95 and CD27. A purity above 98% was achieved for all sorted populations. PBMCs were separated immediately by Lymphoprep density gradient centrifugation and were stained directly, without being cultured. So that batch effects would be minimized, each experiment stained and sorted samples in pairs, pairing one healthy donor with one patient. This sample is part of a study of beta chain features in type 1 diabetes (dated by TCRdb to the late 2010s). Regarding the complete study: No differences in mean age, gender distribution, total cell number or subset yield were found between patients and healthy donors. Across all samples, approximately 100 million sorted cells were examined, and cell number per subset correlated strongly with RNA yield. In the study, TCRB repertoires of sorted circulating CD4+ T cell subsets from recently diagnosed type 1 diabetes patients were compared with those of matched healthy donors. Regulatory and stem cell-like memory subsets were obtained from only 8 patients and about eight healthy donors, while naive and central memory subsets were obtained from all 28 donors. Overall study outcomes, separate from this receptor: Patients with type 1 diabetes made fewer insertions and deleted more nucleotides at VDJ recombination sites, implying thymic rearrangement abnormalities. Shorter templates might have been favored by PCR, but patient and control samples were amplified and corrected together, so both groups would have been affected equally by any skew. Because the HLA sub-analyses included only small numbers of individuals, any influence of HLA type on TCRB rearrangement was left unresolved. A moderate but significant shortening of TCRB CDR3 length was observed in type 1 diabetes patients in all four CD4+ subsets. Naive, central memory and regulatory TCRB repertoires appeared more similar among patients than among healthy donors. Sequencing cDNA rather than genomic DNA could over-represent highly expressing activated cells, although activation and CD3 levels did not differ between groups.

The High Capacity cDNA Reverse Transcription Kit was used to reverse transcribe all of the isolated RNA, meaning that expressed TCRB transcripts were what got sequenced. Deep immunoSEQ sequencing was performed on naive, central memory and regulatory T cell samples, with an average of roughly 3.3 million total reads per sample. Sorted cells were lysed in RLT buffer and RNA was extracted with DNase-treated RNeasy Micro or Mini kits, depending on cell number. To prevent cross-contamination, each cell subset was processed individually, whereas patient and healthy donor samples were processed jointly. The immunoSEQ multiplex PCR was used to amplify TCRB sequences from cDNA, yielding 87-bp fragments that span the CDR3 region. Amplicons were sequenced on the Illumina HiSeq platform. On the authors' methods: Synthetic template baselines were used to correct PCR bias computationally, reads within Hamming distance 2 were collapsed together, and singletons that could not be merged were discarded. Reads were aligned against IMGT to assign V, D and J genes, CDR3 length and insertions or deletions at six rearrangement sites. Within each subset, clonotype counts were normalized to sorted cell number, after which true diversity and Gini coefficients were computed with the tcR R package. The overlap coefficient, calculated on TCRB nucleotide sequences, was used to quantify repertoire sharing. Out-of-frame TCRB sequences from naive cells were analyzed as a proxy for the pre-selection repertoire. TCRdb holds this immuneACCESS table with in-frame rearrangements only. Some clones are missing; in checked studies, unresolved V genes explain under half, and the rest has no known cause. D and trimming come from the DNA, and the V and J calls and clone size come from that table. The sample records some 400,000 clones, less than 15% of which are singletons. More than 0.015% of the sample is taken by the ten largest.

V is cut by 3 bases and J by 12 bases, and the space between the germline ends is 14 bases. CDR1 GTSNPN and CDR2 SVGIG were looked up in the germline V gene (reference sequence). Reading from cysteine to phenylalanine, the CDR3 counts 12 amino acids. Only the CDR3 DNA stays, 36 bases, in frame from base 1. Recombination linked TRBV30 to TRBJ1-4, and perhaps TRBD1 as D gene, on 5 matching bases. This TCR came from a woman in her late teens or twenties in good health. The sample was naive CD4+ T cells from blood. The cell subset or site label for this specimen denotes: true naive CD4+ T cells. Read as DNA, the sequence is TGTGCCTGGAGACTTGGACATCATCAACTGTTTTTT. Translated, this gives CAWRLGHHQLFF.